This T cell receptor beta chain was sequenced during a study of blood T cell repertoires in COVID-19. Germline V lookup: CDR1 SGHTA, CDR2 FQGNSA. After removal of 2 bases from V and 7 bases from J, the junction contained 6 bases not matched to a gene. The CDR3 totals 14 residues. Produced via immunoSEQ multiplex PCR; TCRdb's table is partial and in-frame only. The sample has 150,000 to 200,000 clones; approximately 86% are singletons. The chain couples TRBV7-2 to TRBJ2-7; 9 bases are a match to TRBD2. The specimen sequenced was peripheral blood. The TCR originated in a man between 60 and 75 years old with acute or convalescent COVID-19. The CDR3 protein is CASSLPAGGGEQYF. In nucleotides, the CDR3 is TGTGCCAGCAGCTTACCGGCGGGAGGGGGGGAGCAGTACTTC.